This T cell receptor beta chain is drawn from a study of blood T cell repertoires in COVID-19. The overall study: Sites across the United States, Italy and Spain contributed samples from acute and convalescent COVID-19. From T cells, B-cell-depleted T cells, or PBMCs came the material, which was cDNA or gDNA.

Sequencing was performed with immunoSEQ multiplex PCR; in TCRdb, only in-frame clones are kept and a portion is missing. The sample carries around 110,000 clones, 82% recorded once. CDR1 MDHEN and CDR2 SYDVKM come from the germline V gene. This CDR3 region has 13 residues. V dropped 5 bases and J dropped 6 bases, with 14 bases sitting between them. The chain is built from TRBV28 and TRBJ2-7; perhaps TRBD2 as D (5 bases). The sample consisted of peripheral blood. The receptor comes from a man aged 65 to 79 with acute or convalescent COVID-19. The CDR3 is CASSLGLALEQYF. DNA of the CDR3: TGTGCCAGCAGTCTCGGACTCGCCCTCGAGCAGTACTTC.